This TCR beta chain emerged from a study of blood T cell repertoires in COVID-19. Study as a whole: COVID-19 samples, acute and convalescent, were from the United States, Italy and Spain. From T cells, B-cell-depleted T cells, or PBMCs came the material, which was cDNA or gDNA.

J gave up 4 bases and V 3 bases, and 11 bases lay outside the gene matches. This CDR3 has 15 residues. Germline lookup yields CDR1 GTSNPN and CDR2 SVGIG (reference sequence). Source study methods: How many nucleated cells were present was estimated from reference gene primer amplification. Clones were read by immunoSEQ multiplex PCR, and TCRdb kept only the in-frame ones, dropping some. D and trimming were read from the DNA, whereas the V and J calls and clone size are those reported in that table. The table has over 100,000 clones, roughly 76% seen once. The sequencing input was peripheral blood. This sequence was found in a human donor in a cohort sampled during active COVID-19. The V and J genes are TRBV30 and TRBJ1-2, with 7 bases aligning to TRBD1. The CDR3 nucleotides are TGTGCCTGGAGCAACGACGTGGGACAGCTCTATGGCTACACCTTC. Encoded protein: CAWSNDVGQLYGYTF.